This T cell receptor (beta chain) was observed in a study of CXCR3-negative and CXCR3-positive naive CD8 T cells. Across the study: Each library gave roughly 1.5 +/- 0.3 million of approximately 150 million TRB reads.

Germline V gene sequence: CDR1 SGHNT, CDR2 YENEEA. The CDR3 contains 14 residues. A CD45RO-CCR7+CD27+CD95- profile was what naive CD8+ T cells displayed. A note on this clonotype: The antigen remains undetermined.

Overall study findings and caveats: In naive cells, CXCR3-negative and CXCR3-positive subsets had similar TRBV-TRBJ usage; memory cells differed. Researchers report that CXCR3-positive naive cells carry more hydrophobic TRB CDR3s than CXCR3-negative naive cells. Comparably high diversity was seen in both naive subsets, and much lower diversity in memory CD8+ cells.

The authors prepared UMI-labeled TRB cDNA libraries by 5' RACE. TCRdb reprocessed the 5' RACE reads and stores each CDR3 protein as one record, lacking DNA. Its table records under 150,000 distinct CDR3 sequences. This TCR was sampled from a human donor in good health. Some clones in this sample may be carry-over from other donors' samples. Specimen: naive CXCR3+ CD8+ T cells from blood. Subset: CD45RO-CCR7+CD27+CD95- naive CD8+ T cells expressing CXCR3 (TNR3+). This chain connects TRBV11-3 to TRBJ2-5. The chain's CDR3 is CASSPDRNQETQYF. Drawing the rest from reference TRBV11-3 and TRBJ2-5, the complete variable domain is EAGVVQSPRYKIIEKKQPVAFWCNPISGHNTLYWYLQNLGQGPELLIRYENEEAVDDSQLPKDRFSAERLKGVDSTLKIQPAELGDSAVYLCASSPDRNQETQYFGPGTRLLVL.